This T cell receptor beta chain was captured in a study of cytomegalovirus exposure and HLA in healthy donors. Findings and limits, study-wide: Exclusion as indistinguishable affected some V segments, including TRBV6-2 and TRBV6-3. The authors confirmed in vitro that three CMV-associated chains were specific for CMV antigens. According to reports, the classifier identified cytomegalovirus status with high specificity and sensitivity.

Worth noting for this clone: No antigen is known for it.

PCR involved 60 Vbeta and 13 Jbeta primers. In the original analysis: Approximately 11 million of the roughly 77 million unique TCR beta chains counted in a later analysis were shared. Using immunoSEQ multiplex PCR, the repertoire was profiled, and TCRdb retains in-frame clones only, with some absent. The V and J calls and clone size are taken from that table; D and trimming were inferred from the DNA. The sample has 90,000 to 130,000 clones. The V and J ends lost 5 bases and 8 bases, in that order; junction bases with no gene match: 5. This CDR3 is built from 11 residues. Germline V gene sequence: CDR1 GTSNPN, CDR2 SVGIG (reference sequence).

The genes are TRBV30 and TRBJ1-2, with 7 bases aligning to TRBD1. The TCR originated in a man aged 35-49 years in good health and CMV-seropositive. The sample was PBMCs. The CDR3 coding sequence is TGTGCCTGGTGGACAGGTAGCGGCTACACCTTC. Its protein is CAWWTGSGYTF. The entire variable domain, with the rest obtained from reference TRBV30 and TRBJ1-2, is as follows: SQTIHQWPATLVQPVGSPLSLECTVEGTSNPNLYWYRQAAGRGLQLLFYSVGIGQISSEVPQNLSASRPQDRQFILSSKKLLLSDSGFYLCAWWTGSGYTFGSGTRLTVV.